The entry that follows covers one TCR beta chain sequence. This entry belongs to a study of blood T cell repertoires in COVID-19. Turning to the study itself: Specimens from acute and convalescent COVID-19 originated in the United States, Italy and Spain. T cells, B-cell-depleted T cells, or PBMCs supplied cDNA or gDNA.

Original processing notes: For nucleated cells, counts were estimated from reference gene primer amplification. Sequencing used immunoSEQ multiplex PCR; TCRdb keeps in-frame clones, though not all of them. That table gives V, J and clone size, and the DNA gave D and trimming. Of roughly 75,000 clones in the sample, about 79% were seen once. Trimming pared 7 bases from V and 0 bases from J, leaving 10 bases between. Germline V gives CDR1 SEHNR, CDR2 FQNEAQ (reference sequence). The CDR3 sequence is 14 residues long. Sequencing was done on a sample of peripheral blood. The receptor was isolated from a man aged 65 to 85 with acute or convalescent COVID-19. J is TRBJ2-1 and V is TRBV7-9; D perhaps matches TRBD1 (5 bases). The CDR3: CASIGVFSYNEQFF. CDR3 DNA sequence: TGTGCCAGCATAGGGGTTTTCTCCTACAATGAGCAGTTCTTC.